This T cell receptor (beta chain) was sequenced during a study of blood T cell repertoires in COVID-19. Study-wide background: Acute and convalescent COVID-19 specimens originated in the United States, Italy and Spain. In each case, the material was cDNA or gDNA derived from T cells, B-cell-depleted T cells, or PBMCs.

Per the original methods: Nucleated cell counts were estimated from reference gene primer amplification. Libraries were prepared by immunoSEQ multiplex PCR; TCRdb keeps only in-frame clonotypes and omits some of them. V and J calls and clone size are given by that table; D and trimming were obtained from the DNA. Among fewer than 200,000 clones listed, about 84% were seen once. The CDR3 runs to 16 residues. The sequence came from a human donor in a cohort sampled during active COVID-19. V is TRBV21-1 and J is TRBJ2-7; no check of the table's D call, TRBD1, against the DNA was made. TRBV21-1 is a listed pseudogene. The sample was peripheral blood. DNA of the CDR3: TGTGCCAGCAGCAAAGGGGTCGGACAGTCCTCCTACGAGCAGTACTTC. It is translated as CASSKGVGQSSYEQYF.